The clone carrying this T cell receptor (beta chain) was counted ten times or more. This sample's time point: after trial treatment. Stated treatment: LDRT plus nivolumab, ipilimumab, low-dose cyclophosphamide and aspirin (RACIN trial). The V end was cut by 0 bases, the J end by 8 bases, with 16 bases between. The V gene's germline CDR1 is SGHTA and CDR2 FQGNSA. The CDR3 has 15 amino acids. The sample belongs to a study of low-dose radiotherapy and immunotherapy resistance in tumors. Both TCRalpha and TCRbeta chains were reverse transcribed with V-gene-specific primers. The authors amplified TCRs for 20 PCR cycles with a constant-region primer and a V-primer adapter. TCRdb ran MiXCR on the reads and lists one entry per CDR3 protein. The sample lists some 94,000 distinct CDR3 sequences; around 20% were seen once.

V and J are TRBV7-2 and TRBJ1-2; TRBD1 is a possible D gene (6 bases). The receptor was isolated from a female donor with ovarian cancer. This material consisted of PBMCs, taken after low-dose radiotherapy plus immunotherapy. CDR3 nucleotide sequence: TGTGCCAGCAGCTTAGCACCGGGACAAATCCGAGGCTACACCTTC. Its translation is CASSLAPGQIRGYTF.